Presented here are 20 T cell receptor beta chains from one specimen sequenced in a study of shared clonotypes between healthy human individuals (TCRdb year 2020). For the CD8 naive samples, CD45RO-negative cells were positively selected for CCR7, yielding a CD45RA+CCR7+ population from which TemRA cells were excluded. Receptors were amplified or captured by the immunoSEQ multiplex PCR assay. The table comes from immuneACCESS by way of TCRdb, which keeps in-frame sequences with V and J called. Part of the clones is missing from these tables; in studies checked, under half for an unresolved V gene and the rest for unknown reasons. In this sample the table shows roughly 2,000,000 clones, just under 95% of which occur a single time. The top ten constitute 1.5% to 2% of the sample. Sequenced sample: naive CD8+ T cells from PBMCs. The cell subset or site label, as the study defines it: CD45RA+CCR7+. These receptors came from a man between 18 and 29 years old in good health. Some clones in this sample may be carry-over from other donors' samples.

The chain employs TRBV9 and TRBJ1-2; 11 bases fit TRBD1. Germline-derived CDR1 and CDR2 are SGDLS and YYNGEE. Trimming took 0 bases from V and 4 from J; bases not matched to a gene: 8. The CDR3 spans 17 residues. CDR3 region: CASSVATGQGGFYGYTF. The CDR3 nucleotides read TGTGCCAGCAGCGTAGCTACGGGACAGGGGGGCTTCTATGGCTACACCTTC. Variable domain in full (rest from reference TRBV9 and TRBJ1-2): DSGVTQTPKHLITATGQRVTLRCSPRSGDLSVYWYQQSLDQGLQFLIQYYNGEERAKGNILERFSAQQFPDLHSELNLSSLELGDSALYFCASSVATGQGGFYGYTFGSGTRLTVV.

Written as DNA, the CDR3 is TGTGCCAGCAGCGCCGGGCGTACCTACGAGCAGTACTTC. Translated, it gives CASSAGRTYEQYF. The chain carries TRBV7-8 and TRBJ2-7; D gene ambiguous. This CDR3 is 13 amino acids long. V lost 5 bases to trimming and J lost 2 bases, with 10 bases between them. Germline CDR1 is SGHVS and CDR2 is FQNEAQ.

This clone was picked up a small number of times. V gene TRBV12-2 combines with J gene TRBJ1-5. TRBV12-2 is a documented pseudogene. CDR3 length: 9 amino acids. The CDR3: CASRSLQHF. The CDR3, as DNA: TGTGCAAGTCGCTCCCTCCAGCATTTT.

This chain connects TRBV7-2 to TRBJ2-2; 8 nucleotides line up with TRBD2. CDR3 length: 16 amino acids. Germline V gives CDR1 SGHTA, CDR2 FQGNSA. The V gene end was trimmed by 5 bases and the J gene end by 1 base; junction bases not matched to a gene: 6. DNA of the CDR3: TGTGCCAGCAGCCCGGGGGGGAGTATGAACACCGGGGAGCTGTTTTTT. Translating it yields CASSPGGSMNTGELFF.

The chain joins TRBV5-1 to TRBJ2-1; 11 nucleotides agree with TRBD2. Germline V gene lookup returns CDR1 SGHRS and CDR2 YFSETQ. The CDR3 length is 18 residues. The ends lost 5 bases at V and 7 bases at J; junction bases unmatched: 17. Written as DNA, the CDR3 is TGCGCCAGCAGTTCCCTAGCGGGAGGAACGCGACAGGGGAATGAGCAGTTCTTC. Translating it yields CASSSLAGGTRQGNEQFF. Variable domain in full (rest from reference TRBV5-1 and TRBJ2-1): KAGVTQTPRYLIKTRGQQVTLSCSPISGHRSVSWYQQTPGQGLQFLFEYFSETQRNKGNFPGRFSGRQFSNSRSEMNVSTLELGDSALYLCASSSLAGGTRQGNEQFFGPGTRLTVL.

The chain joins TRBV9 to TRBJ1-1; no definite D call. Germline V lookup: CDR1 SGDLS, CDR2 YYNGEE. V was shortened by 0 bases and J by 6 bases, with 15 bases between the two germline ends. The CDR3 is 15 residues long. The CDR3 DNA follows: TGTGCCAGCAGCGTAGCCCGGACGGCGGAGGCTGAAGCTTTCTTT. Residues: CASSVARTAEAEAFF.

This chain joins TRBV6-1 and TRBJ2-3; no reliable D call. Deletions cut 8 bases from V and 4 bases from J, with 10 bases between. The germline V gene has CDR1 MNHNS and CDR2 SASEGT. The CDR3 sequence is 12 residues long. CDR3 loop: CASGNGPDTQYF. The CDR3 DNA reads as TGTGCCAGCGGTAATGGTCCAGATACGCAGTATTTT.

This clone was seen just once. The rearrangement links TRBV27 to TRBJ1-1, with 10 positions matching TRBD1. CDR1 is MNHEY, CDR2 SMNVEV, per germline (reference sequence). V trimming: 7 bases; J trimming: 4 bases; junction bases outside the gene matches: 9. The CDR3 contains 15 residues. The CDR3 sequence is CASILTRQGATEAFF. CDR3 DNA: TGTGCCAGCATTCTAACGAGACAGGGGGCCACTGAAGCTTTCTTT.

This sequence joins TRBV10-3 and TRBJ2-2; TRBD2 matches at 10 bases. The CDR3 contains 18 residues. The V segment lost 3 bases and the J segment 4 bases; nucleotides outside the gene matches: 11. Germline CDR1 ENHRY, CDR2 SYGVKD. The CDR3 sequence is CAISDLSGRARGTGELFF. In nucleotides, the CDR3 is TGTGCCATCAGTGATTTGAGCGGGAGGGCCCGGGGCACCGGGGAGCTGTTTTTT.

V gene TRBV5-6 combines with J gene TRBJ1-6, with D uncertain. Germline V gene sequence: CDR1 SGHDT, CDR2 YYEEEE. Trimming left V 10 bases short and J 12 bases short, with 5 bases between. The CDR3 length is 8 residues. The DNA for the CDR3 is TGTGCCGTCAGACCCCTCCACTTT. It translates to CAVRPLHF.

This clone is a singleton in its sample. The V and J genes are TRBV15 and TRBJ2-7, with 7 bases aligning to TRBD1. Germline CDR1 reads LNHNV; CDR2 reads YYDKDF (reference sequence). Trimming at V came to 0 bases and at J to 2 bases, leaving 7 bases not matched to a gene. The CDR3 sequence is 16 residues long. CDR3 sequence: CATSRDVLGQAYEQYF. For the CDR3, the DNA is TGTGCCACCAGCAGAGACGTTCTAGGACAGGCCTACGAGCAGTACTTC.

CDR3 sequence: CASSFFDRPQHF. CDR3 in DNA: TGTGCCAGCAGCTTCTTCGATCGGCCCCAGCATTTT. The gene calls are TRBV7-9 and TRBJ1-5; D gene uncertain. Germline V gives CDR1 SEHNR, CDR2 FQNEAQ (reference sequence). The V gene lost 3 bases and the J gene lost 9 bases, with 9 bases spanning the gap. CDR3 length equals 12 residues.

The V and J genes are TRBV15 and TRBJ2-7, with 8 bases that match TRBD2. V was pared by 4 bases and J by 6 bases, with 8 bases of the junction left unmatched. The germline V gene encodes CDR1 LNHNV and CDR2 YYDKDF (reference sequence). The CDR3 contains 14 residues. The CDR3 loop reads CATSNAGGYREQYF. The CDR3 DNA is TGTGCCACCAGCAATGCGGGGGGATACCGCGAGCAGTACTTC.

The rearrangement links TRBV5-3 to TRBJ1-6, with TRBD1 identical over 10 bases. TRBV5-3 is an open reading frame whose function is uncertain. The CDR3 extends over 16 amino acids. Trimming cost V 4 bases and J 7 bases; bases outside gene matches: 8. The CDR3 spells CARSPETGGCNSPLHF. In nucleotides, the CDR3 is TGTGCCAGAAGCCCTGAGACAGGGGGCTGCAATTCACCCCTCCACTTT.

To note about this clone: Within the sample, other DNA sequences also encode this same CDR3. The chain carries TRBV28 and TRBJ2-7; 10 positions agree with TRBD1. The ends lost 6 bases at V and 1 base at J; junction bases unmatched: 3. The CDR3 loop spans 14 amino acids. Germline V gene sequence: CDR1 MDHEN, CDR2 SYDVKM. CDR3 bases: TGTGCCAGCAGAAGGACAGGGGGATCCTACGAGCAGTACTTC. It codes for CASRRTGGSYEQYF.

The V and J genes are TRBV19 and TRBJ2-6; D is possibly TRBD1 (6 bases). V lost 5 bases and J 1 base, leaving 18 bases between the germline ends. The CDR3 contains 18 residues. CDR1 is LNHDA, CDR2 SQIVND, per germline (reference sequence). CDR3 sequence (DNA): TGTGCCAGTAGTGTAGGACAGACACCTTTTTCTGGGGCCAACGTCCTGACTTTC. It encodes CASSVGQTPFSGANVLTF.

The chain is built from TRBV7-2 and TRBJ2-7; D possibly corresponds to TRBD1 (6 bases). This CDR3 is 14 amino acids long. V lost 5 bases and J 3 bases, leaving 14 bases between the germline ends. Germline CDR1 reads SGHTA; CDR2 reads FQGNSA. The chain's CDR3 is CASSQQGRRYEQYF. In DNA form, the CDR3 reads TGTGCCAGCAGCCAACAGGGACGACGCTACGAGCAGTACTTC.

This rearrangement joins TRBV29-1 to TRBJ2-3, with 12 positions matching TRBD1. The CDR3 is made up of 16 amino acids. Looked up from germline, CDR1 is SQVTM and CDR2 is ANQGSEA. CDR3 coding DNA: TGCAGGGTAACGGGGGGACAGGGGGCGAACACAGATACGCAGTATTTT. As protein: CRVTGGQGANTDTQYF.

The chain carries TRBV6-4 and TRBJ2-3; TRBD2 agrees at 7 bases. This CDR3 comprises 15 residues. CDR1 MRHNA and CDR2 SNTAGT come from the germline V gene. The V gene end was trimmed by 2 bases and the J gene end by 2 bases; junction bases not matched to a gene: 4. The CDR3 DNA is TGTGCCAGCAGTGACCTAGCGGCCCCCACAGATACGCAGTATTTT. Translating gives CASSDLAAPTDTQYF.

The table lists this clone with a count of one. For the CDR3, the DNA is TGTGCCAGCAAAACGAGGGCTAGCGGCTACAATGAGCAGTTCTTC. Amino acid sequence: CASKTRASGYNEQFF. The chain recombines TRBV11-2 with TRBJ2-1; 7 positions match TRBD2. Germline V gene sequence: CDR1 SGHAT, CDR2 FQNNGV. The CDR3 has 15 amino acids. The trim removed 7 bases at V and 3 bases at J, leaving 9 bases unmatched.